This T cell receptor (beta chain) was found in a study of blood T cell repertoires in COVID-19. Germline trimming cut 7 bases from V and 4 bases from J; bases unmatched to any gene: 10. The CDR3 is made up of 15 amino acids. Germline CDR1 and CDR2: LGHDT and YNNKEL (reference sequence). Libraries were prepared by immunoSEQ multiplex PCR; TCRdb keeps only in-frame clonotypes and omits some of them. The sample lists approximately 75,000 clones, approximately 79% occurring once. Sequencing was performed on peripheral blood. V is TRBV3-1 (or the pseudogene TRBV3-2) and J is TRBJ1-2; 9 bases map to TRBD1. The receptor's source is a human donor with acute or convalescent COVID-19. The donor label of this sample is uncertain. CDR3 sequence reads: CASTQGQGAAYGYTF. CDR3 nucleotides: TGTGCCAGCACCCAGGGACAGGGAGCAGCCTATGGCTACACCTTC.